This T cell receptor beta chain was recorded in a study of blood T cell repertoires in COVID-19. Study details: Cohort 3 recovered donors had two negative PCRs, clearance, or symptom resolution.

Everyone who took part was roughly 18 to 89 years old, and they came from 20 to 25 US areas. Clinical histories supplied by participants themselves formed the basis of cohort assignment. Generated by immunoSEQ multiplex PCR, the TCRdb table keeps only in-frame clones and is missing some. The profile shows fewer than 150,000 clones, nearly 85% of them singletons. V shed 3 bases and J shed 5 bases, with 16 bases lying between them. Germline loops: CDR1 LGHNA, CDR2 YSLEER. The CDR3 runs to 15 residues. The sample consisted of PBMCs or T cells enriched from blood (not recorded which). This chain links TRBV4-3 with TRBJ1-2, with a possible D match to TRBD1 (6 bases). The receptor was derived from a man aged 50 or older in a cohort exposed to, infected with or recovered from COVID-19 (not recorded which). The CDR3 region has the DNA TGCGCCAGCAGCCAGATTCGACAGGAGCCGTATGGCTACACCTTC. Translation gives CASSQIRQEPYGYTF.